This is a list of T cell receptor beta chains from one sample in a study of blood T cell repertoires in COVID-19. Produced via immunoSEQ multiplex PCR; TCRdb's table is partial and in-frame only. This sample carries just over 650,000 clones, around 90% of them seen once, and the ten largest clones take roughly 0.25%. Sequencing was performed on peripheral blood. All receptors derive from a woman under 30 with acute or convalescent COVID-19. Both conserved end residues are part of each CDR3. D genes are given only for firm matches. Size is omitted from some rows. Given values are once, few, many or a class for expanded clones.

j_call v_call clone_size d_call cdr3_aa cdr3_nt
TRBJ1-1 TRBV5-1 NA NA CASSLSRQNTEAFF TGCGCCAGCAGTTTAAGTCGACAGAACACTGAAGCTTTCTTT
TRBJ2-1 TRBV6-5 NA TRBD2 CASSHLAGENNEQFF TGTGCCAGCAGCCACCTAGCGGGGGAGAACAATGAGCAGTTCTTC
TRBJ2-2 TRBV15 NA NA CATSIYTSGGELFF TGTGCCACCAGCATCTACACATCGGGGGGGGAGCTGTTTTTT
TRBJ1-4 TRBV27 NA NA CASSFAPGHLNEKLFF TGTGCCAGCAGTTTCGCACCGGGACATCTAAATGAAAAACTGTTTTTT
TRBJ1-5 TRBV4-1 NA TRBD1 CASSPGETGGNQPQHF TGCGCCAGCAGCCCTGGGGAGACAGGGGGCAACCAGCCCCAGCATTTT
TRBJ1-5 TRBV24-1 NA NA CATSDARAGAQPQHF TGTGCCACCAGTGATGCCCGGGCAGGGGCTCAGCCCCAGCATTTT
TRBJ2-7 TRBV1 NA NA CTSSQDGGDEVAGAYEQYF TGCACCAGCAGCCAAGATGGTGGGGATGAGGTAGCGGGGGCCTACGAGCAGTACTTC
TRBJ1-2 TRBV5-5 NA NA CASSSGEQTYGYTF TGTGCCAGCAGCTCTGGGGAGCAGACCTATGGCTACACCTTC
TRBJ1-2 TRBV27 NA TRBD1 CASSYSRTGRGYTF TGTGCCAGCAGTTACTCCCGGACAGGGCGAGGCTACACCTTC
TRBJ2-5 TRBV12-3/TRBV12-4 NA TRBD1 CASSDRVQETQYF TGTGCCAGCAGCGACAGGGTCCAAGAGACCCAGTACTTC
TRBJ1-3 TRBV3-1/TRBV3-2 NA NA CASSQVWWGGSASGNTIYF TGTGCCAGCAGCCAAGTTTGGTGGGGCGGCTCGGCGTCTGGAAACACCATATATTTT
TRBJ1-3 TRBV19 NA NA CASRAQSGNTIYF TGTGCCAGTAGGGCCCAGTCTGGAAACACCATATATTTT
TRBJ2-5 TRBV19 NA NA CASTPQGRVETQYF TGTGCCAGTACCCCCCAGGGTCGTGTGGAGACCCAGTACTTC
TRBJ2-4 TRBV2 NA NA CASSEALPAKNIQYF TGTGCCAGCAGTGAAGCTCTCCCGGCCAAAAACATTCAGTACTTC
TRBJ1-1 TRBV6-5 NA NA CASSYTAGTQKAFF TGTGCCAGCAGTTACACCGCCGGGACACAGAAAGCTTTCTTT
TRBJ1-5 TRBV9 NA TRBD1 CASSPGGSPGQPQHF TGTGCCAGCAGCCCAGGGGGCTCCCCTGGGCAGCCCCAGCATTTT
TRBJ1-4 TRBV5-6 NA NA CASSLAGGEKLFF TGTGCCAGCAGCTTGGCAGGAGGTGAAAAACTGTTTTTT
TRBJ1-4 TRBV24-1 NA NA CATSRSGSEKLFF TGTGCCACCAGCCGGTCGGGAAGTGAAAAACTGTTTTTT
TRBJ1-2 TRBV10-3 NA TRBD1 CAISESTGWIDYGYTF TGTGCCATCAGTGAGTCGACAGGGTGGATTGACTATGGCTACACCTTC
TRBJ2-3 TRBV24-1 NA TRBD1 CATSDFGDRSPDTQYF TGTGCCACCAGTGATTTTGGGGACAGGAGTCCAGATACGCAGTATTTT
TRBJ1-1 TRBV11-1 NA NA CASSLDRNTEAFF TGTGCCAGCAGCTTAGACAGAAACACTGAAGCTTTCTTT
TRBJ1-4 TRBV27 NA NA CASSPGVLNEKLFF TGTGCCAGCAGTCCGGGGGTCCTTAATGAAAAACTGTTTTTT
TRBJ1-6 TRBV15 few NA CATSRGGGISSPLHF TGTGCCACCAGCAGAGGAGGGGGTATCAGTTCACCCCTCCACTTT
TRBJ1-2 TRBV4-1 NA TRBD1 CASSQPRQGINYGYTF TGCGCCAGCAGCCAACCCCGACAGGGAATTAACTATGGCTACACCTTC
TRBJ2-7 TRBV2 NA NA CASSLGGASEQYF TGTGCCAGCAGCCTAGGGGGGGCTAGCGAGCAGTACTTC
TRBJ2-7 TRBV19 NA NA CASSISHRTSYEQYF TGTGCCAGTAGTATCTCACACAGGACCTCCTACGAGCAGTACTTC
TRBJ1-2 TRBV24-1 NA NA CATSEVDRGGYTF TGTGCCACCAGTGAAGTAGACAGAGGAGGCTACACCTTC
TRBJ1-2 TRBV18 NA NA CASSNGALGGGYGYTF TGTGCCAGCTCAAATGGGGCTCTCGGTGGTGGCTATGGCTACACCTTC
TRBJ2-2 TRBV9 NA NA CASSVEGGAHDGELFF TGTGCCAGCAGCGTAGAAGGTGGGGCCCATGACGGGGAGCTGTTTTTT
TRBJ1-5 TRBV23-1 NA TRBD1 CASSQSLDRVDQPQHF TGCGCCAGCAGTCAATCCCTGGACAGGGTAGACCAGCCCCAGCATTTT
TRBJ2-1 TRBV27 NA TRBD2 CASSKSGGAYNEQFF TGTGCCAGCAGTAAAAGCGGGGGGGCTTACAATGAGCAGTTCTTC
TRBJ2-2 TRBV5-1 NA NA CASSFDPATGGTGELFF TGCGCCAGCAGCTTCGACCCGGCTACTGGCGGTACCGGGGAGCTGTTTTTT
TRBJ2-2 TRBV19 NA NA CASRPVAVTGELFF TGTGCCAGTAGGCCAGTTGCGGTTACCGGGGAGCTGTTTTTT
TRBJ1-6 TRBV4-1 NA NA CASSQRGALNSPLHF TGCGCCAGCAGCCAAAGGGGCGCGCTGAATTCACCCCTCCACTTT
TRBJ2-6 TRBV4-1 NA TRBD1 CASSQDPFIRPGTGAVLTF TGCGCCAGCAGCCAAGACCCGTTTATCCGCCCCGGGACAGGCGCGGTCCTGACTTTC
TRBJ2-5 TRBV5-1 NA NA CASSSRPQETQYF TGCGCCAGCAGCTCGCGCCCTCAAGAGACCCAGTACTTC
TRBJ2-7 TRBV7-2 once NA CASSLGPRSYEQYF TGTGCCAGCAGCTTAGGGCCCAGATCCTACGAGCAGTACTTC
TRBJ2-4 TRBV7-2 once NA CASSLVGTGKNIQYF TGTGCCAGCAGCTTAGTGGGGACTGGCAAAAACATTCAGTACTTC
TRBJ2-4 TRBV19 NA NA CASSPPELQGIQYF TGTGCCAGTAGTCCCCCCGAGCTTCAGGGCATTCAGTACTTC
TRBJ1-2 TRBV6-2/TRBV6-3 NA NA CASSQILQGSNYGYTF TGTGCCAGCAGTCAAATCCTACAGGGATCTAACTATGGCTACACCTTC
TRBJ1-1 TRBV10-3 few NA CAISEVQGRDTEAFF TGTGCCATCAGTGAGGTTCAGGGTCGGGACACTGAAGCTTTCTTT
TRBJ1-2 TRBV12-3/TRBV12-4 NA TRBD1 CASIFTGGAGYTF TGTGCCAGCATCTTTACAGGGGGCGCTGGCTACACCTTC
TRBJ1-4 TRBV6-2/TRBV6-3 once NA CASSYRQFSANEKLFF TGTGCCAGCAGTTATCGACAGTTCAGTGCGAATGAAAAACTGTTTTTT
TRBJ1-1 TRBV29-1 NA TRBD1 CSARGTGGRIFF TGCAGCGCGCGCGGGACAGGGGGCCGAATCTTCTTT
TRBJ1-2 TRBV5-6 NA TRBD1 CASSQQGAPHYGYTF TGTGCCAGCAGCCAACAGGGGGCGCCCCACTATGGCTACACCTTC
TRBJ2-7 TRBV30 NA TRBD2 CAWGQPSGGSYEQYF TGTGCCTGGGGGCAGCCTAGCGGGGGCTCCTACGAGCAGTACTTC
TRBJ2-1 TRBV4-1 NA NA CASSQDRRGAKDNEQFF TGCGCCAGCAGCCAAGATCGTCGGGGGGCCAAGGACAATGAGCAGTTCTTC
TRBJ2-7 TRBV28 NA TRBD1 CASKKTGGYYEQYF TGTGCCAGCAAGAAAACAGGGGGTTACTACGAGCAGTACTTC
TRBJ2-7 TRBV23-1 NA NA CASSQSLGGPTYEQYF TGCGCCAGCAGTCAATCGCTGGGGGGGCCCACCTACGAGCAGTACTTC
TRBJ1-2 TRBV19 NA NA CASSIPGRGRTSGYTF TGTGCCAGTAGTATCCCAGGCAGGGGCCGAACGAGTGGCTACACCTTC
TRBJ2-3 TRBV6-5 NA NA CASTLARGHQDTQYF TGTGCCAGCACTCTGGCGCGGGGGCACCAGGATACGCAGTATTTT
TRBJ2-7 TRBV6-1 NA TRBD1 CASSEGTGTYEQYF TGTGCCAGCAGTGAAGGGACAGGGACCTACGAGCAGTACTTC
TRBJ2-1 TRBV9 NA TRBD1 CASSVAGTAYNEQFF TGTGCCAGCAGCGTAGCGGGGACAGCCTACAATGAGCAGTTCTTC
TRBJ1-2 TRBV2 NA NA CASILILQGGYTF TGTGCCAGCATTCTCATACTACAGGGTGGCTACACCTTC
TRBJ1-2 TRBV6-5 NA NA CASFLYPQGRGYTF TGTGCCAGCTTCCTATACCCACAGGGTCGGGGCTACACCTTC